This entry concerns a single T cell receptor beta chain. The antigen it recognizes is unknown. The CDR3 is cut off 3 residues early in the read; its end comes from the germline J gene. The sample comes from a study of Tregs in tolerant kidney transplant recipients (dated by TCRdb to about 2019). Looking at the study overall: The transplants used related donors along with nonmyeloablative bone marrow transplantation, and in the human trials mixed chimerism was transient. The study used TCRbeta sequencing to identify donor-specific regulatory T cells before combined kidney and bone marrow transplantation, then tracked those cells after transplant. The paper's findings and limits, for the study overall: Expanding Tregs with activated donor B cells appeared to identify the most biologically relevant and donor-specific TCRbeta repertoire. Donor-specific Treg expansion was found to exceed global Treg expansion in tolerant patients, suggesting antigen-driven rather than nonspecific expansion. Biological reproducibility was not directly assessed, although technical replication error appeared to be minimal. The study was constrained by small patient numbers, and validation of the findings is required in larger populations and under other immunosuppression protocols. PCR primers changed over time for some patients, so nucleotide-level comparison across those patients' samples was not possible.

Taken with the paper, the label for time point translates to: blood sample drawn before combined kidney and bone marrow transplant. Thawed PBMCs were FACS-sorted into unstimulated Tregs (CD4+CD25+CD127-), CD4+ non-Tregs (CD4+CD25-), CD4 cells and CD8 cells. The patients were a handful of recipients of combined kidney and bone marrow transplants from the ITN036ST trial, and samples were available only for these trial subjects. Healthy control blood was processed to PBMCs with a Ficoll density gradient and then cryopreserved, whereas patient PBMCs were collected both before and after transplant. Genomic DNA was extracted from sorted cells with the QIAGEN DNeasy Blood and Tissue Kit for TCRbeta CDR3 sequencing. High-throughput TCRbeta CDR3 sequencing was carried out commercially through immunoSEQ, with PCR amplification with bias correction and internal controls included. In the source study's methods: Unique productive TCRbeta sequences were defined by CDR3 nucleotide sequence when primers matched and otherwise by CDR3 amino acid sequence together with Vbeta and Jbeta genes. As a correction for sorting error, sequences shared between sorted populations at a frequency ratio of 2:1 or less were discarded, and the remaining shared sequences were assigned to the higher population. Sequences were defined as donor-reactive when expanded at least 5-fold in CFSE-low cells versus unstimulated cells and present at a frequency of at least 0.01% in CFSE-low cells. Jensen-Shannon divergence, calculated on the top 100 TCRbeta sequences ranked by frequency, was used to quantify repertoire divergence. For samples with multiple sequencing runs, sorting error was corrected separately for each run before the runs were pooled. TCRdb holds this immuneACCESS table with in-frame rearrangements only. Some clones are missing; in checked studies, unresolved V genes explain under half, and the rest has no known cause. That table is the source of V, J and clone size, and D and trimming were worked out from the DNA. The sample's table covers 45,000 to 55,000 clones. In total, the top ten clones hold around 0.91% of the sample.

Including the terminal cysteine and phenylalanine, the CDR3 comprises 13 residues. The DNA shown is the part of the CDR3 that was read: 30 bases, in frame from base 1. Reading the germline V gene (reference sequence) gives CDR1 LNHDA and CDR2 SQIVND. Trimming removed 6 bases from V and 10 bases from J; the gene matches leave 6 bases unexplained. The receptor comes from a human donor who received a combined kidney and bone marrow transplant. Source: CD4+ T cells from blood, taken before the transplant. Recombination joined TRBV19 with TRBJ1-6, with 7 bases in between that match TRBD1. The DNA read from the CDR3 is TGTGCCAGTAGACAGGGGCTCGACTCACCC. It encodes CASRQGLDSP. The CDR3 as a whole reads CASRQGLDSPLHF.